This T cell receptor (beta chain) emerged from a study of T cells after yellow fever vaccination. In the study overall: SMART-Seq v4 Ultra Low Input served to prepare low-cell-number fractions.

Notes on this clonotype: Its antigen remains unknown.

Germline-derived CDR1 and CDR2 are MNHNS and SASEGT. The CDR3 loop spans 16 amino acids. Trimming took 6 bases from V and 0 from J; bases not matched to a gene: 7. TCRdb redid the calling of the 5' RACE reads with MiXCR, one entry per CDR3 protein. The sample has around 400,000 distinct CDR3 sequences; 11% are singletons. Study-wide results and limits: Post-booster repertoires contained most primary-vaccination clones again (approximately 97% CD4, roughly 91% CD8).

This receptor was taken from a man between 18 and 29 years old who received the YFV17D yellow fever vaccine. This sample comprised PBMCs, obtained on the day of the first yellow fever vaccination. The chain has TRBV6-1 and TRBJ2-1; TRBD2 matches 8 bases. CDR3 residues: CASSPSGLSSYNEQFF. CDR3 bases: TGTGCCAGCAGCCCTAGCGGGTTGAGCTCCTACAATGAGCAGTTCTTC.